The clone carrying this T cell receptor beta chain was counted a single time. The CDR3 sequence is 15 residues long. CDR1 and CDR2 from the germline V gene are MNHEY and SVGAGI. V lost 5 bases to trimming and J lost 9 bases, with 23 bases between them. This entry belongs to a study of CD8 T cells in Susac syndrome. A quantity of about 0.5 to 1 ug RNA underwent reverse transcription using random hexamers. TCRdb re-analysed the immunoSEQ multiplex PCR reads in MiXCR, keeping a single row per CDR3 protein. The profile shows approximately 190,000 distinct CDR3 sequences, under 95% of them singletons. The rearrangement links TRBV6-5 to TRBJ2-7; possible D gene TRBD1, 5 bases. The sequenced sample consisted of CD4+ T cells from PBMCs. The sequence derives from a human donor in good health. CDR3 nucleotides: TGTGCCAGCAGTCGAAACAGACAGTCCCCTGGAATGCAGTACTTC. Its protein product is CASSRNRQSPGMQYF.